This is a list of T cell receptor beta chains from one sample in a study of breast tumors, draining lymph nodes, adjacent tissues. TCRdb independently ran MiXCR on the multiplex PCR reads; one entry per CDR3 protein. The sample lists 100,000 or so distinct CDR3 sequences, around 21% seen once, with around 1.3% in the top ten. The sequenced material came from axillary lymph node tissue. The source of these receptors is a female donor with breast cancer. Some clones in this sample may be carry-over from other donors' samples. Each CDR3 is given with its conserved first and last residue. Each record gives: D gene, V gene, clone size, J gene, CDR3 DNA, CDR3 protein. D genes are given only for firm matches. Expanded clones are given a class, and other clones once, few, many or no size at all.

>TRBD2|TRBV6-1|many|TRBJ2-7
TGTGCCAGCAGAGGACTAGCTGTACCCTACGAGCAGTACTTC
CASRGLAVPYEQYF
>-|TRBV6-5|many|TRBJ1-2
TGTGCCAGCAGTCTCGGGGGGCAGGTCTATGGCTACACCTTC
CASSLGGQVYGYTF
>-|TRBV30|many|TRBJ1-2
TGTGCCTGGCGCGATATAAACTATGGCTACACCTTC
CAWRDINYGYTF
>TRBD1|TRBV5-1|many|TRBJ2-3
TGCGCCAGCAGCTTTAGGGACAGGACCACAGATACGCAGTATTTT
CASSFRDRTTDTQYF
>TRBD1|TRBV10-1|few|TRBJ2-1
TGCGCCAGAGGGGAAACAGGGGGCGGGAGCTATGAGCAGTTCTTC
CARGETGGGSYEQFF
>TRBD2|TRBV20-1|many|TRBJ2-2
TGCAGTGCCGGACTAGCGGGAGCCTCCGGGGAGCTGTTTTTT
CSAGLAGASGELFF
>-|TRBV9|many|TRBJ2-5
TGTGCCAGCAGCGAGGGAGTAAGGGATCCAGAGACCCAGTACTTC
CASSEGVRDPETQYF
>-|TRBV5-5|-|TRBJ1-2
TGTGCCAGCAGCTTGGCCGCCTCCACAGTTAACTATGGCTACACCTTC
CASSLAASTVNYGYTF
>TRBD2|TRBV7-9|many|TRBJ2-1
TGTGCCAGCAGCTTAGGGACTAGCAATGAGCAGTTCTTC
CASSLGTSNEQFF
>TRBD2|TRBV29-1|many|TRBJ2-7
TGCAGCGTTGGGACTAGCGGATACGAGCAGTACTTC
CSVGTSGYEQYF
>-|TRBV28|-|TRBJ1-3
TGTGCCAGCAGTTACCAGGTGTATGGAAACACCATATATTTT
CASSYQVYGNTIYF
>TRBD1|TRBV2|many|TRBJ2-3
TGTGCCAGCAGGGACAGGGAAGGTACAGATACGCAGTATTTT
CASRDREGTDTQYF
>-|TRBV20-1|many|TRBJ2-3
TGCAGTGCCACAACGACGGCAGATACGCAGTATTTT
CSATTTADTQYF
>-|TRBV11-2|many|TRBJ2-1
TGTGCCAGCAGCTTAGGGGGGGGGCCCTACAATGAGCAGTTCTTC
CASSLGGGPYNEQFF
>-|TRBV7-9|many|TRBJ2-7
TGTGCCAGCAGCTTAGCCTGGGGGCAGGGCTACGAGCAGTACTTC
CASSLAWGQGYEQYF
>TRBD1|TRBV5-8|-|TRBJ1-4
TGTGCCAGCAGCGGAGGGACAGGCCTAGCGTCTGCGGAAAAACTGTTTTTT
CASSGGTGLASAEKLFF
>TRBD1|TRBV29-1|many|TRBJ2-5
TGCAGCGTTGGGACAGGGACGGAGACCCAGTACTTC
CSVGTGTETQYF
>TRBD1|TRBV6-1|many|TRBJ2-7
TGTGCCAGCAGTGAACAAGGGGGACAGGGGAGCTCCTACGAGCAGTACTTC
CASSEQGGQGSSYEQYF
>TRBD1|TRBV12-3/TRBV12-4|many|TRBJ2-1
TGTGCCAGCAGTGTGACAGGGAATGAGCAGTTCTTC
CASSVTGNEQFF
>-|TRBV15|many|TRBJ2-5
TGTGCCACTAGGGGAAATGGGAGAGAGACCCAGTACTTC
CATRGNGRETQYF
>-|TRBV6-1|many|TRBJ2-3
TGTGCCAGCATATTGAGGGGGAGGCTCACAGATACGCAGTATTTT
CASILRGRLTDTQYF
>-|TRBV7-8|many|TRBJ2-5
TGTGCCAGCAGCTTAGCGCGGGGAACCCAGTACTTC
CASSLARGTQYF
>-|TRBV6-1|many|TRBJ2-5
TGTGCCAGCAGCAAAGGCCCATCGACAGCGGGCCAAGAGACCCAGTACTTC
CASSKGPSTAGQETQYF
>-|TRBV2|many|TRBJ2-7
TGTGCCAGCAGTGAATGGGAGAGGGAAGTTGGCGAGCAGTACTTC
CASSEWEREVGEQYF
>-|TRBV20-1|-|TRBJ1-5
TGCAGTGCTAGGGCGGGGGGCGCGGGTATGCAGCCCCAGCATTTT
CSARAGGAGMQPQHF
>-|TRBV20-1|many|TRBJ1-4
TGCAGTGCTAGTGGGCAGAGGAATGAAAAACTGTTTTTT
CSASGQRNEKLFF
>TRBD1|TRBV6-6|-|TRBJ1-1
TGTGCCAGCAGTTACTTAGGGACAGGGAGCCGAGACACCACTCTGAACACTGAAGCTTTCTTT
CASSYLGTGSRDTTLNTEAFF
>TRBD1|TRBV28|-|TRBJ1-4
TGTGCCAGCAGGGGACAGGGAGTCGAAAAACTGTTTTTT
CASRGQGVEKLFF
>TRBD2|TRBV13|many|TRBJ2-3
TGTGCCAGCAGCACCAACGCCAGAAGCGGGGGGGGGGATACGCAGTATTTT
CASSTNARSGGGDTQYF
>-|TRBV7-6|many|TRBJ2-5
TGTGCCAGCAGCTCCTCAGAGACCCAGTACTTC
CASSSSETQYF
>-|TRBV30|many|TRBJ2-7
TGTGCCTGGAGTGTCGAAGCCGGGCAGTACTTC
CAWSVEAGQYF
>-|TRBV6-6|many|TRBJ1-3
TGTGCCAGCAGTTACTCAGCGGGACTCCGAAACACCATATATTTT
CASSYSAGLRNTIYF
>-|TRBV13|few|TRBJ2-4
TGTGCCAGCAGCTTAGCGGGTGCAGCCAAAAACATTCAGTACTTC
CASSLAGAAKNIQYF
>-|TRBV11-2|many|TRBJ2-1
TGTGCCAGCAGCTTATTCGGGGAGATGAATGAGCAGTTCTTC
CASSLFGEMNEQFF
>-|TRBV30|-|TRBJ1-2
TGTGCCTGGAGTGTAGGGGATCTCTATGGCTACACCTTC
CAWSVGDLYGYTF
>-|TRBV20-1|many|TRBJ2-7
TGCAGTGCTAGAGCTTACGGGCAGCCTACCTACGAGCAGTACTTC
CSARAYGQPTYEQYF
>-|TRBV20-1|many|TRBJ2-7
TGCAGTGCTAGCCAGGGAACCGAGCAGTACTTC
CSASQGTEQYF
>-|TRBV20-1|many|TRBJ1-5
TGCAGTGCTGCAACCGGGACCCTAGTTAATCAGCCCCAGCATTTT
CSAATGTLVNQPQHF
>-|TRBV5-5|many|TRBJ2-1
TGTGCCAGCACAGGCAGGGAGCAGTTCTTC
CASTGREQFF
>TRBD1|TRBV10-2|-|TRBJ2-2
TGCGCCACTTCGACAGGGGCCGACACCGGGGAGCTGTTTTTT
CATSTGADTGELFF
>-|TRBV5-6|many|TRBJ1-5
TGTGCCAGCAGCTTGGCCGCGGCAAGACTAAGCAATCAGCCCCAGCATTTT
CASSLAAARLSNQPQHF